This T cell receptor beta chain was found in a study of OX40 agonist ivuxolimab in advanced cancers. Study-wide context: At 0.01 to 10 mg/kg, ivuxolimab was administered intravenously to patients every 2 weeks. The study, taken as a whole, reports: On average, CD8+ T cells showed a greater number of expanded clones than CD4+.

People who had autoimmune disease history or systemic immunosuppression were excluded. Looked up from germline, CDR1 is SGHAT and CDR2 is FQNNGV. V shed 2 bases and J shed 1 base, with 9 bases lying between them. CDR3 length: 14 residues. In the case of this clone: The target antigen is unknown. The same CDR3 arises from other DNA sequences in this sample as well.

Sequenced by immunoSEQ multiplex PCR; TCRdb stores in-frame clones only, minus some. This table has tens of thousands of clones, 73% appearing once. This receptor was obtained from an adult with an advanced solid tumor such as melanoma, head and neck, liver or kidney cancer. Sequences were derived from CD4+ or CD8+ T cells sorted from blood, sampled in a trial of the OX40 agonist ivuxolimab. V is TRBV11-2 and J is TRBJ2-7; D not certain. Written as DNA, the CDR3 is TGTGCCAGCAGCTTACTTCAGTCATCCTACGAGCAGTACTTC. As protein: CASSLLQSSYEQYF. Full variable domain (outside the CDR3, taken from reference TRBV11-2 and TRBJ2-7): EAGVAQSPRYKIIEKRQSVAFWCNPISGHATLYWYQQILGQGPKLLIQFQNNGVVDDSQLPKDRFSAERLKGVDSTLKIQPAKLEDSAVYLCASSLLQSSYEQYFGPGTRLTVT.